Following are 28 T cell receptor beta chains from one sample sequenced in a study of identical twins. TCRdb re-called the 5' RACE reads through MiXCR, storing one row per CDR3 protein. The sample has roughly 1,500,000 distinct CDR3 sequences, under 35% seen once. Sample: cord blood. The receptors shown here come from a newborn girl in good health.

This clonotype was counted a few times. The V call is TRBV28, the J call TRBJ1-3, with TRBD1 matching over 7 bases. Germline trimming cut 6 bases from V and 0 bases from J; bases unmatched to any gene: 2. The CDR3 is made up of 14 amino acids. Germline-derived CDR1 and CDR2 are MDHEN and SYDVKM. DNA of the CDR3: TGTGCCAGCAGCCAGGGGGACTCTGGAAACACCATATATTTT. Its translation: CASSQGDSGNTIYF.

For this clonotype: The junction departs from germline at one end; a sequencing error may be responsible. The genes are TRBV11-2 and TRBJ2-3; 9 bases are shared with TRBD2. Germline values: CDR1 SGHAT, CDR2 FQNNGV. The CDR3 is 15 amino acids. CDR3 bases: TGTGCCAGCAGCTTACTCGGGACTAGCACAGTTACGCAGTATTTT. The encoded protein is CASSLLGTSTVTQYF.

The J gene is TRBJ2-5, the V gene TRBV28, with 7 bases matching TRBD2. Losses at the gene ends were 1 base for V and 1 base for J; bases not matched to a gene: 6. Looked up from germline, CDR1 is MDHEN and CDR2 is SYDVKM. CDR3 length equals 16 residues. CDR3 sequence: CASSLLGGGPQETQYF. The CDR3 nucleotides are TGTGCCAGCAGTTTATTGGGGGGAGGGCCCCAAGAGACCCAGTACTTC.

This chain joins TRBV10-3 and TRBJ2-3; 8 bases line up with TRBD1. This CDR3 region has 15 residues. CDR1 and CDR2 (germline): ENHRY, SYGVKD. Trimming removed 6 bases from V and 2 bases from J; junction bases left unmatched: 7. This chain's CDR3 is CAISRQGLTTDTQYF. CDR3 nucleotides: TGTGCCATCAGCCGACAGGGGCTAACCACAGATACGCAGTATTTT.

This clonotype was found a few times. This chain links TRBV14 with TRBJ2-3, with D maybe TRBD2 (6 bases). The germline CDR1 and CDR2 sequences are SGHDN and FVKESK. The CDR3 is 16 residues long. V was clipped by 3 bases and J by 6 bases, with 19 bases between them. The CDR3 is CASSHRLAIAGDTQYF. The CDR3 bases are TGTGCCAGCAGCCATAGGCTAGCGATAGCAGGCGATACGCAGTATTTT.

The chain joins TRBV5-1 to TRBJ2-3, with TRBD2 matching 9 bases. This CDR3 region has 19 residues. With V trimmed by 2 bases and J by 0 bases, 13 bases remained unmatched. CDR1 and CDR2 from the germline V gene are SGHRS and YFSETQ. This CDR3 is CASSFPHSGSIPSTDTQYF. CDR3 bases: TGCGCCAGCAGCTTCCCCCATAGCGGGAGTATTCCTAGCACAGATACGCAGTATTTT.

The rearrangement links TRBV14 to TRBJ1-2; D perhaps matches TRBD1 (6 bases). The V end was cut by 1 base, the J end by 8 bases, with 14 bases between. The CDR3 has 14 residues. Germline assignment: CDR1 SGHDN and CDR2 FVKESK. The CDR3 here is CASSQANRANGYTF. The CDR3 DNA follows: TGTGCCAGCAGCCAAGCCAACAGGGCTAACGGCTACACCTTC.

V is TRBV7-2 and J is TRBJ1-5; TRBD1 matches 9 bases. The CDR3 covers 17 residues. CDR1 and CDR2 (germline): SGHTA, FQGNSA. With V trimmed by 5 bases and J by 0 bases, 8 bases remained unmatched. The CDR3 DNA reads TGTGCCAGCAGCCTGTGGACAGGGGCCTATAGCAATCAGCCCCAGCATTTT. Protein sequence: CASSLWTGAYSNQPQHF.

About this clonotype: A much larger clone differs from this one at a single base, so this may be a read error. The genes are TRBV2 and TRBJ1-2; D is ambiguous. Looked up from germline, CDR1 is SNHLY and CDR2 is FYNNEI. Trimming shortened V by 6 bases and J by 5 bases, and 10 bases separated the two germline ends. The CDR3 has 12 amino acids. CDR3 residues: CASRNPGYGYTF. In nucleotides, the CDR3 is TGTGCCAGCAGGAACCCGGGGTATGGCTACACCTTC.

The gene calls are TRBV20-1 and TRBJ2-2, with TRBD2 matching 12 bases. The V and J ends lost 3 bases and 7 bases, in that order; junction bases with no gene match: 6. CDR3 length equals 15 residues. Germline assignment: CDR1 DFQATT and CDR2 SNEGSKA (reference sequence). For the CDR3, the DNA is TGCAGTGCTAGGCCTAGCGGGAGGGCCCACGGGGAGCTGTTTTTT. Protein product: CSARPSGRAHGELFF.

CDR3 DNA sequence: TGCAGTGCCAAAATCGTCAGGGGAGGGACAGATACGCAGTATTTT. As protein: CSAKIVRGGTDTQYF. The V gene is TRBV20-1, the J gene TRBJ2-3; tentatively, D is TRBD2 (7 bases). The CDR3 sequence is 15 residues long. Germline V lookup: CDR1 DFQATT, CDR2 SNEGSKA (reference sequence). V was cut by 6 bases and J by 3 bases, with 19 bases left in between.

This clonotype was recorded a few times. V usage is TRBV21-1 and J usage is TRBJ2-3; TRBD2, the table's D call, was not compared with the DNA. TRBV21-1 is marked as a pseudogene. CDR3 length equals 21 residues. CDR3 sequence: CASSNRGTSGGRKISTDTQYF. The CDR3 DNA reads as TGTGCCAGCAGCAATCGGGGGACTAGCGGTGGGCGGAAAATCAGCACAGATACGCAGTATTTT.

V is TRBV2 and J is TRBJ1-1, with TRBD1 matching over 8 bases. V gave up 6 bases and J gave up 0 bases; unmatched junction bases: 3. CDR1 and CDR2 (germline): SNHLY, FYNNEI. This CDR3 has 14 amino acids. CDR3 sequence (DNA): TGTGCCAGCAGGGGGGACAGGCTGAACACTGAAGCTTTCTTT. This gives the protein CASRGDRLNTEAFF.

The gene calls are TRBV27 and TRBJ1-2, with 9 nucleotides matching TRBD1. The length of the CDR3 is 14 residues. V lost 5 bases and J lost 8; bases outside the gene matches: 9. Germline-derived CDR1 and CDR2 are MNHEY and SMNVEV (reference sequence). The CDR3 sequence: CASSIGTGLVGYTF. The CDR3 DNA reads TGTGCCAGCAGTATAGGGACAGGGTTGGTGGGCTACACCTTC.

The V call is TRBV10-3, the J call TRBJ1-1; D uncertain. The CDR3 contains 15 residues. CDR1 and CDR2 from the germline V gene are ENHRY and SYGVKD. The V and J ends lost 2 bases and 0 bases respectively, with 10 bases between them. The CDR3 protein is CAISERGPVNTEAFF. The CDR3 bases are TGTGCCATCAGTGAGCGAGGGCCGGTGAACACTGAAGCTTTCTTT.

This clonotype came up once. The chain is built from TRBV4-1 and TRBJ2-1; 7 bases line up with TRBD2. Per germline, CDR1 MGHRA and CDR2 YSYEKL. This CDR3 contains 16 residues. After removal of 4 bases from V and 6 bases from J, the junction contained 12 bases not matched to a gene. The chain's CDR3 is CASSRTSALFGNEQFF. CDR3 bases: TGCGCCAGCAGCCGAACTAGCGCCCTTTTCGGCAATGAGCAGTTCTTC.

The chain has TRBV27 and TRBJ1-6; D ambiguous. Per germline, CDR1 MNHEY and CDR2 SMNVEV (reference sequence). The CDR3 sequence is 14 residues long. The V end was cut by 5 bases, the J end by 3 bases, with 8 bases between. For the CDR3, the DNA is TGTGCCAGCAGTATCCGCCGCTATAATTCACCCCTCCACTTT. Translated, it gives CASSIRRYNSPLHF.

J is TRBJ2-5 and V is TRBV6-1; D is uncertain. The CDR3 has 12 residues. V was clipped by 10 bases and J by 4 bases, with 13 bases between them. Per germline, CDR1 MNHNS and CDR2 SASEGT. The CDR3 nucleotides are TGTGCCACTTCTCGTGGCGCAGAGACCCAGTACTTC. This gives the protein CATSRGAETQYF.

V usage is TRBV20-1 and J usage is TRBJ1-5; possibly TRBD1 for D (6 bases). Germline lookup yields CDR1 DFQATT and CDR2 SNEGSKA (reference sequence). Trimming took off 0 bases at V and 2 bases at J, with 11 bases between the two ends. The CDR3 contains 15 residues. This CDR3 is CSAREQAGGNQPQHF. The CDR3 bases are TGCAGTGCTAGAGAACAGGCAGGGGGCAATCAGCCCCAGCATTTT.

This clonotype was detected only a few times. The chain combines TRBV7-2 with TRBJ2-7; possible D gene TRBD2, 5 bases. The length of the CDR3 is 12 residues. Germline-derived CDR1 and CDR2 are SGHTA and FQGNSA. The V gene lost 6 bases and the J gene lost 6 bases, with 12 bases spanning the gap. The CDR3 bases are TGTGCCAGCAGTAACCCCGGACTCGAGCAGTACTTC. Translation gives CASSNPGLEQYF.

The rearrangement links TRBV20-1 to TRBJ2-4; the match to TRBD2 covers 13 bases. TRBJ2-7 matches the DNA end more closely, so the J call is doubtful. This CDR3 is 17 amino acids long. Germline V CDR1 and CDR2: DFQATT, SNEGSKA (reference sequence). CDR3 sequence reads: CSARENRTSGSVHEQYF. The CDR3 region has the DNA TGCAGTGCTAGAGAGAACAGGACTAGCGGGAGTGTACACGAGCAGTACTTC.

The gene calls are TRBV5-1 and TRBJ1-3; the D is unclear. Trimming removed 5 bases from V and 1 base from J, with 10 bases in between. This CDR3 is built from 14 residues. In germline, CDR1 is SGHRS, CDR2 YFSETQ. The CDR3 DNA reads TGCGCCAGCAGGGGGTCCGGATCTGGAAACACCATATATTTT. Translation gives CASRGSGSGNTIYF.

This CDR3 is CATSEPGHTDTQYF. The CDR3 DNA is TGTGCCACCAGTGAACCTGGACACACAGATACGCAGTATTTT. The V gene is TRBV24-1, the J gene TRBJ2-3, with D possibly being TRBD1 (5 bases). CDR3 length: 14 amino acids. Germline lookup yields CDR1 KGHDR and CDR2 SFDVKD. Deletions cut 4 bases from V and 2 bases from J, with 9 bases between.

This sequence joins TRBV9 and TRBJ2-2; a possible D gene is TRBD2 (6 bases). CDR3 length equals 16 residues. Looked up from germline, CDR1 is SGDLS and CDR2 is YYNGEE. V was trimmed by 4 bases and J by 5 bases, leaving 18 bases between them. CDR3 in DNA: TGTGCCAGCAGCCCTAGCTTACTAGGGAGGACCGGGGAGCTGTTTTTT. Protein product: CASSPSLLGRTGELFF.

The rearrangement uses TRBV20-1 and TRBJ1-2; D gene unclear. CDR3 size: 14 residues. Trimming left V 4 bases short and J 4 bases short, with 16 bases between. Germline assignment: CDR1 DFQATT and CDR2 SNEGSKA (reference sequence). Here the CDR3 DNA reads TGCAGTGCTATGGCCGGGCGAGAGGGCTATGGCTACACCTTC. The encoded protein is CSAMAGREGYGYTF.

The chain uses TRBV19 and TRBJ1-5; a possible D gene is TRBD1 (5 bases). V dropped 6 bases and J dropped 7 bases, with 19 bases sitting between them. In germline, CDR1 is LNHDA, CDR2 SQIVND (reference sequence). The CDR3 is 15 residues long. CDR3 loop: CASSRLGGFGQPQHF. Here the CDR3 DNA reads TGTGCCAGTAGCCGATTGGGGGGGTTTGGGCAGCCCCAGCATTTT.

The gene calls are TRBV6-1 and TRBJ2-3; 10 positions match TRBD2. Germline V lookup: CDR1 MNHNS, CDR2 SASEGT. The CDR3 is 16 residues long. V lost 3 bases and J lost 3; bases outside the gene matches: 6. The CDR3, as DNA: TGTGCCAGCAGTGACCCCAGGACTAGCGGTACAGATACGCAGTATTTT. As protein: CASSDPRTSGTDTQYF.

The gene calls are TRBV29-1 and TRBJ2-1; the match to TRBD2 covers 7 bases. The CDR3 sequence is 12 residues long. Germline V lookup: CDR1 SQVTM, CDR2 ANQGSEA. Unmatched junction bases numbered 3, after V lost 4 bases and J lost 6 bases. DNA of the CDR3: TGCAGCGTTGGCGGGAGCCCCAATGAGCAGTTCTTC. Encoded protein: CSVGGSPNEQFF.